This T cell receptor beta chain was sequenced for a study of T cells in Graves' hyperthyroidism and ophthalmopathy. The TCR beta CDR3 regions underwent amplification using RNA transcripts as the source. In the first-round RT-PCR of the TCR CDR3, the HTBI primer set was used. In TCRdb, the multiplex PCR reads were re-called with MiXCR into one record per CDR3 protein. The repertoire holds hundreds of thousands of distinct CDR3 sequences, with around 15% as singletons. CDR1 and CDR2 (germline): SGHVS, FQNEAQ. The CDR3 totals 14 residues. V shed 4 bases and J shed 1 base, with 10 bases lying between them. Exclusion criteria comprised uncontrolled infection, other autoimmune disease, pregnancy or lactation. Source material for PBMCs was over 7.5 ml fresh peripheral blood.

This receptor was taken from a woman aged 45-60 years with Graves' ophthalmopathy. Sequences were obtained from blood. V usage is TRBV7-8 and J usage is TRBJ1-2; D unclear. CDR3 bases: TGTGCCAGCAGCTCAAAATTAAATAACTATGGCTACACCTTC. This sequence encodes CASSSKLNNYGYTF.